This T cell receptor beta chain is from a study of response to subunit inactivated influenza vaccine. Germline V CDR1 and CDR2: SGHDN, FVKESK. V was pared by 0 bases and J by 3 bases, with 9 bases between. This CDR3 comprises 14 residues. TCRdb passed the RT-PCR reads through MiXCR, listing each CDR3 protein once. The sample includes a few hundred thousand distinct CDR3 sequences, roughly 10% of them seen just once. These same records also appear under a second study, on T cells expressing NK-cell markers. According to that study: Beta-chain TCR cDNA was generated via 5'RACE template switching with UMIs.

This receptor was taken from a man between 45 and 60 years old who received an inactivated influenza vaccine. Sample: PBMCs from blood, taken on the day of vaccination. This chain uses TRBV14 with TRBJ2-7, with a tentative D call TRBD2 (5 bases). The CDR3 spells CASSQDGVVYEQYF. CDR3 coding DNA: TGTGCCAGCAGCCAAGACGGGGTGGTCTACGAGCAGTACTTC.